One and the same sample provided the 2 T cell receptor beta chains below, sequenced in a study. TCRdb re-analysed the RT-PCR reads in MiXCR, keeping a single row per CDR3 protein. Of about 680,000 distinct CDR3 sequences in the sample, 13% to 15% were seen once. What was sequenced was memory CD4+ T cells from blood. These receptor sequences come from a female donor in good health, serving as a healthy control.

Only a few counts were recorded for this clonotype. V gene TRBV3-1 combines with J gene TRBJ2-7; D gene unclear. Trimming removed 1 base at V and 4 bases at J, with 11 bases between. In germline, CDR1 is LGHDT, CDR2 YNNKEL (reference sequence). This CDR3 region has 14 residues. The CDR3 sequence is CASSQGLLWYEQYF. The DNA for the CDR3 is TGTGCCAGCAGCCAAGGTTTGTTATGGTACGAGCAGTACTTC.

The table lists this clonotype with a few counts. V and J are TRBV10-3 and TRBJ1-1; 8 bases are a match to TRBD1. Germline CDR1 and CDR2: ENHRY and SYGVKD. The CDR3 spans 14 residues. V lost 6 bases, J lost 1 base, and 4 bases stayed unmatched. This chain's CDR3 is CAIRSGQGNTEAFF. The DNA for the CDR3 is TGTGCCATCAGGAGCGGACAGGGGAACACTGAAGCTTTCTTT.